This record looks at one T cell receptor beta chain sequence and its context. The target antigen is unknown. This entry is derived from a study of Graves' ophthalmopathy and Graves' hyperthyroidism. Regarding the study as a whole: In blood appeared most of the expanded thyroid clonotypes whose frequency exceeded 0.001.

Hyperthyroidism cases were recent diagnoses of under 2 months' duration in people aged 18 to 65. Reliance was placed on clinical symptoms, serum thyroxine, TRAb, thyroid ultrasound and orbital computed tomography for diagnosis. TCR beta CDR3 regions were amplified from RNA transcripts. After a first-round RT-PCR with HTBI primers, a second-round multiplex PCR was run. One entry per CDR3 protein results from TCRdb running MiXCR on the multiplex PCR reads. This sample has over a million distinct CDR3 sequences, with 35% to 40% found just once. Sequenced sample: peripheral blood or thyroid tissue (not recorded which). The TCR was taken from an adult man with Graves' hyperthyroidism.

CDR3 coding DNA: TGTGCCAGCAGGTGGACATCGAACACTGAAGCTTTCTTT. This codes for CASRWTSNTEAFF. The V and J genes are TRBV25-1 and TRBJ1-1; D is possibly TRBD1 (5 bases). V was shortened by 6 bases and J by 1 base, with 9 bases between the two germline ends. Germline assignment: CDR1 MGHDK and CDR2 SYGVNS. CDR3 length: 13 amino acids.